This T cell receptor beta chain was captured by sequencing in a study of cytomegalovirus exposure and HLA in healthy donors. Overall study results and limits: The study flagged 150 to 200 TCR beta chains as cytomegalovirus-associated. The majority of TCR sequences were rare, yet some public TCRs appeared in many donors.

Donors in the study were healthy people who gave bone marrow. PCR amplification relied on 60 Vbeta primers (plus 13 Jbeta primers). Produced via immunoSEQ multiplex PCR; TCRdb's table is partial and in-frame only. The data show under 200,000 clones, roughly 84% seen once. Germline values: CDR1 MNHEY, CDR2 SVGAGI. The CDR3 totals 15 residues. V dropped 2 bases and J dropped 0 bases, with 10 bases sitting between them. Comment on this clone: Its antigen is not identified.

J is TRBJ2-5 and V is TRBV6-5; D call uncertain. The sequence came from a boy aged 2 to 9 in good health and CMV-seronegative. The sample comprised PBMCs. CDR3 amino acids: CASSYNSMYQETQYF. In DNA, the CDR3 is TGTGCCAGCAGTTACAATTCTATGTACCAAGAGACCCAGTACTTC.